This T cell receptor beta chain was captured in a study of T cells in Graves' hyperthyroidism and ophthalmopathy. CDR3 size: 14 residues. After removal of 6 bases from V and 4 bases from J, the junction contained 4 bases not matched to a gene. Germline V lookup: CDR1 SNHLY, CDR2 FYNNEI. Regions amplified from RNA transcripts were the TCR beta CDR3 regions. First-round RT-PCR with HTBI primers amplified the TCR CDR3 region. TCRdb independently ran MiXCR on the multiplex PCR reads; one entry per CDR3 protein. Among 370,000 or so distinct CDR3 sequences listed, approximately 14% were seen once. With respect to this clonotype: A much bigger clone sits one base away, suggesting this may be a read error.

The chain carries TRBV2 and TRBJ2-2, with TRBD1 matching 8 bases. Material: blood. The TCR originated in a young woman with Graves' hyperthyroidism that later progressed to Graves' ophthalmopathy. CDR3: CASRPDRATGELFF. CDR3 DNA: TGTGCCAGCAGGCCGGACAGGGCCACCGGGGAGCTGTTTTTT.